The present T cell receptor (beta chain) was sequenced within a study of CD8+ T cells in alopecia areata. CDR1 and CDR2 (germline): MNHEY, SMNVEV (reference sequence). This CDR3 contains 13 residues. V was pared by 7 bases and J by 1 base, with 3 bases of the junction left unmatched. Investigators isolated RNA and reverse transcribed it into cDNA to act as the sequencing template. Sequencing used immunoSEQ multiplex PCR; TCRdb keeps in-frame clones, though not all of them. In the table there are about 88,000 clones, roughly 45% of which are singletons. Treatment here: oral pan-JAK inhibitor, 5-10 mg twice daily. Alopecia areata patients provided lesional scalp punch biopsies and peripheral blood.

Source: CD8+ T cells sorted from blood, taken at week 24, from a patient treated with tofacitinib. This receptor was obtained from a human donor with alopecia areata. The J gene is TRBJ2-7, the V gene TRBV27; 8 bases line up with TRBD2. The CDR3 loop reads CASKRGNSYEQYF. CDR3 DNA: TGTGCCAGCAAGCGGGGGAATTCCTACGAGCAGTACTTC.